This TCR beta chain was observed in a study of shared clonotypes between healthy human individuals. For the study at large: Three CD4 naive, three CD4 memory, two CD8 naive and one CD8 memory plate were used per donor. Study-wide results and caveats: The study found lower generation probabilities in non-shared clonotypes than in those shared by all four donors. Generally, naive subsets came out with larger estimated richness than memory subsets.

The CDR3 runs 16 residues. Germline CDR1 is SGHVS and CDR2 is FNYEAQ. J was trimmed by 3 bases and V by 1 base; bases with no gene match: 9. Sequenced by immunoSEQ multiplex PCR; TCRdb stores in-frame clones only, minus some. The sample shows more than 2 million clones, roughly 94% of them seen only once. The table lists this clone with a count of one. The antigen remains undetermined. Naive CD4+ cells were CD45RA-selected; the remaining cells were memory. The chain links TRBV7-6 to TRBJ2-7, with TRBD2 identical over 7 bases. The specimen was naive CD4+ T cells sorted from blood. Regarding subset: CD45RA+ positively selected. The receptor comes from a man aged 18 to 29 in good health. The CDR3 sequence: CASSLGASSGYYEQYF. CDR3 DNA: TGTGCCAGCAGCTTAGGCGCGTCTAGCGGATACTACGAGCAGTACTTC.